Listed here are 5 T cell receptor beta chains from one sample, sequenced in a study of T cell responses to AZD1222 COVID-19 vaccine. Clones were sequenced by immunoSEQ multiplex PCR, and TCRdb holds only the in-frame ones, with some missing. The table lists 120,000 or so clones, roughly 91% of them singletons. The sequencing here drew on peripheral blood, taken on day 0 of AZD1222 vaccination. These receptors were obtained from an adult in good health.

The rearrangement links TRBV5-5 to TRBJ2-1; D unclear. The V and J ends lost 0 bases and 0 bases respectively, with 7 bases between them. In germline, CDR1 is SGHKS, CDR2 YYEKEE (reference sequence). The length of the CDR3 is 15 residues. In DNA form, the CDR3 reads TGTGCCAGCAGCTTGGACAGAGCCTCCTACAATGAGCAGTTCTTC. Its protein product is CASSLDRASYNEQFF.

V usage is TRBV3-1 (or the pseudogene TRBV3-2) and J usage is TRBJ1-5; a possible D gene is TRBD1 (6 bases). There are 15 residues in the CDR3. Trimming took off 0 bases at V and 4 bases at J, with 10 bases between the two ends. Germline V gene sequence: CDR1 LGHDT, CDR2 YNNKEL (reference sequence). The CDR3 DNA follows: TGTGCCAGCAGCCAAGATCACAGGGTTAATCAGCCCCAGCATTTT. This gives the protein CASSQDHRVNQPQHF.

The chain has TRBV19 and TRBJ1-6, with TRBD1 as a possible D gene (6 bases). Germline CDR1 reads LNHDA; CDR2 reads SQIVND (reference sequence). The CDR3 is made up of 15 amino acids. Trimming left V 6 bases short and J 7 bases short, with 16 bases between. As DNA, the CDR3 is TGTGCCAGTAGACAGAAACAGGGAAGGAATTCACCCCTCCACTTT. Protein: CASRQKQGRNSPLHF.

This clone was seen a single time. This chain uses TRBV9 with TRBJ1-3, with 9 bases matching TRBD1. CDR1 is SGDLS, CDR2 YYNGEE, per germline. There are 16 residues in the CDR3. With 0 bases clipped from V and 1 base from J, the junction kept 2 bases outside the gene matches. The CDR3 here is CASSVGTGESGNTIYF. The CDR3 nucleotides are TGTGCCAGCAGCGTAGGGACAGGGGAGTCTGGAAACACCATATATTTT.

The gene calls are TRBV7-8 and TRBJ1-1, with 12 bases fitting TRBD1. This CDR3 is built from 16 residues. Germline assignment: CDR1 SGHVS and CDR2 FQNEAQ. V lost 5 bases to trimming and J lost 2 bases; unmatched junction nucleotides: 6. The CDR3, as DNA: TGTGCCAGCAGCCCCGGGACAGGGGGCATAAACACTGAAGCTTTCTTT. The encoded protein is CASSPGTGGINTEAFF.